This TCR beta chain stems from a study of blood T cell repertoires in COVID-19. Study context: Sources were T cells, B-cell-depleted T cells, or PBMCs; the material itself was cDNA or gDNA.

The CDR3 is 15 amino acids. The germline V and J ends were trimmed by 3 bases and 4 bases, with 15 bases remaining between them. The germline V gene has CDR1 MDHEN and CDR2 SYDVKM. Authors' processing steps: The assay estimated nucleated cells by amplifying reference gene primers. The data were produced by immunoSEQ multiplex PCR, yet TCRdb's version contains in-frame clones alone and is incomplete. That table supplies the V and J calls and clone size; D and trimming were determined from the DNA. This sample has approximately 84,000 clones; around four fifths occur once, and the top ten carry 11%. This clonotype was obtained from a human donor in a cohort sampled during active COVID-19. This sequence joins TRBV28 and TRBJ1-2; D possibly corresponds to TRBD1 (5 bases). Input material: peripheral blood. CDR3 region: CASSFPSDRSYGYTF. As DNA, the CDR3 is TGTGCCAGCAGTTTTCCATCCGACAGATCCTATGGCTACACCTTC.